The 13 T cell receptor beta chains below all came from one sample that was sequenced in a study of persistence of HIV-infected CD4 T cells. This was the immunoSEQ version 4 assay in survey mode. The assay was immunoSEQ multiplex PCR, and TCRdb's table has in-frame clones only and misses some. The table lists tens of thousands of clones, around 78% of them singletons, with approximately 15% in the top ten. Overlapping HIV-1 Gag 15-mer peptides at around 1 ug per peptide per mL were used. CD40L/CD69 double-negative CD45RO-high memory CD4+ T cells were collected. Antigens for these TCRs are unknown. This specimen consisted of CD4+ T cells sorted from PBMCs after 18-hour stimulation, obtained from a patient who received antiretroviral therapy. The receptors stem from an adult man with HIV who was CMV-seropositive.

The rearrangement joins TRBV19 to TRBJ2-5; the D is unclear. Trimming pared 1 base from V and 5 bases from J, leaving 14 bases between. Germline-derived CDR1 and CDR2 are LNHDA and SQIVND (reference sequence). The CDR3 has 15 amino acids. The CDR3 sequence is CASSIVATARETQYF. CDR3 coding DNA: TGTGCCAGTAGTATAGTAGCCACCGCTAGGGAGACCCAGTACTTC.

CDR3 residues: CASSIMVFTDTQYF. The CDR3 region has the DNA TGTGCCAGTAGTATAATGGTATTCACAGATACGCAGTATTTT. The chain carries TRBV19 and TRBJ2-3; D uncertain. Between the trimmed V and J ends, which lost 2 bases and 2 bases, there was a span of 8 bases. The CDR3 has 14 residues. Germline CDR1 is LNHDA and CDR2 is SQIVND (reference sequence).

This clone counts as medium-sized. The chain uses TRBV19 and TRBJ2-7, with TRBD1 matching 9 bases. Germline loops: CDR1 LNHDA, CDR2 SQIVND (reference sequence). V shed 4 bases and J 2 bases; nucleotides not matched to a gene: 12. This CDR3 region has 17 residues. CDR3 amino acids: CASSKFTGGGGPYEQYF. The CDR3, as DNA: TGTGCCAGTAGTAAATTCACAGGGGGCGGAGGGCCCTACGAGCAGTACTTC.

In its sample, this clone was seen once. The chain recombines TRBV5-1 with TRBJ2-1, with a tentative D call TRBD2 (5 bases). Germline lookup yields CDR1 SGHRS and CDR2 YFSETQ. V lost 4 bases and J lost 1, with 12 bases in between. The CDR3 totals 15 residues. CDR3 amino acids: CASSRGVRSYNEQFF. Written as DNA, the CDR3 is TGCGCCAGCAGCCGGGGTGTCAGGTCCTACAATGAGCAGTTCTTC.

V usage is TRBV6-6 and J usage is TRBJ2-2; D call uncertain. V was pared by 7 bases and J by 8 bases, with 11 bases between. Germline CDR1 and CDR2: MNHNY and SVGAGI (reference sequence). The CDR3 has 12 residues. CDR3 amino acids: CASTSRPGELFF. For the CDR3, the DNA is TGTGCCAGCACCTCACGACCGGGGGAGCTGTTTTTT.

V usage is TRBV6-6 and J usage is TRBJ1-2, with 8 positions matching TRBD1. The CDR3 is made up of 14 amino acids. Trimming removed 6 bases from V and 6 bases from J; junction bases left unmatched: 9. The V gene's germline CDR1 is MNHNY and CDR2 SVGAGI (reference sequence). The CDR3 DNA follows: TGTGCCAGCAGGGAACAGGGGGGGTATCATGGCTACACCTTC. It is translated as CASREQGGYHGYTF.

The rearrangement links TRBV7-9 to TRBJ1-6, with unresolved D. The V end was cut by 4 bases, the J end by 7 bases, with 11 bases between. Germline V gives CDR1 SEHNR, CDR2 FQNEAQ (reference sequence). CDR3 length equals 14 residues. The CDR3 sequence: CASSSMAANSPLHF. The DNA of the CDR3 is TGTGCCAGCAGCTCAATGGCGGCGAATTCACCCCTCCACTTT. Full variable domain (remainder filled in from reference TRBV7-9 and TRBJ1-6): DTGVSQNPRHKITKRGQNVTFRCDPISEHNRLYWYRQTLGQGPEFLTYFQNEAQLEKSRLLSDRFSAERPKGSFSTLEIQRTEQGDSAMYLCASSSMAANSPLHFGNGTRLTVT.

Worth noting for this clone: This sample also contains other DNA sequences that code for the same CDR3. The chain recombines TRBV19 with TRBJ2-3; D ambiguous. Trimming shortened V by 6 bases and J by 2 bases, and 6 bases separated the two germline ends. Germline V CDR1 and CDR2: LNHDA, SQIVND (reference sequence). The CDR3 contains 12 residues. This CDR3 reads CASSLDTDTQYF. CDR3 bases: TGTGCCAGTAGCCTTGACACAGATACGCAGTATTTT.

The chain carries TRBV30 and TRBJ2-6; TRBD1 might be the D (6 bases). Between the trimmed V and J ends, which lost 2 bases and 2 bases, there was a span of 10 bases. Per the germline V gene, CDR1 is GTSNPN and CDR2 is SVGIG (reference sequence). The CDR3 is 15 amino acids. CDR3 protein: CAWSINRAGANVLTF. CDR3 nucleotide sequence: TGTGCCTGGAGTATCAACAGGGCTGGGGCCAACGTCCTGACTTTC.

The chain employs TRBV6-5 and TRBJ1-1; tentatively, D is TRBD1 (5 bases). Germline V gene lookup returns CDR1 MNHEY and CDR2 SVGAGI. V dropped 2 bases and J dropped 3 bases, with 13 bases sitting between them. CDR3 length: 15 amino acids. CDR3 loop: CASSYTAGGDTEAFF. CDR3 DNA sequence: TGTGCCAGCAGTTACACCGCCGGAGGGGACACTGAAGCTTTCTTT.

The rearrangement joins TRBV27 to TRBJ1-5; TRBD1 is a possible D gene (5 bases). V was trimmed by 0 bases and J by 4 bases, leaving 19 bases between them. The CDR3 consists of 18 residues. Germline values: CDR1 MNHEY, CDR2 SMNVEV (reference sequence). The CDR3 loop reads CASSLSGVGDRKNQPQHF. DNA for the CDR3: TGTGCCAGCAGTTTATCGGGGGTAGGAGACAGAAAAAATCAGCCCCAGCATTTT.

The chain recombines TRBV10-3 with TRBJ2-3; 10 positions match TRBD2. With 5 bases clipped from V and 0 bases from J, the junction kept 5 bases outside the gene matches. This CDR3 is built from 16 residues. Germline loops: CDR1 ENHRY, CDR2 SYGVKD. The DNA for the CDR3 is TGTGCCATCAGTTTAGGACTAGCGGAGAGCACAGATACGCAGTATTTT. Protein product: CAISLGLAESTDTQYF.

The CDR3 is CAWSTGGRNQPQHF. CDR3 coding DNA: TGTGCCTGGAGTACAGGGGGGAGGAATCAGCCCCAGCATTTT. The chain recombines TRBV30 with TRBJ1-5, with 8 bases fitting TRBD1. V dropped 2 bases and J dropped 4; count of bases not matched to a gene: 4. Per germline, CDR1 GTSNPN and CDR2 SVGIG (reference sequence). The CDR3 has 14 amino acids.